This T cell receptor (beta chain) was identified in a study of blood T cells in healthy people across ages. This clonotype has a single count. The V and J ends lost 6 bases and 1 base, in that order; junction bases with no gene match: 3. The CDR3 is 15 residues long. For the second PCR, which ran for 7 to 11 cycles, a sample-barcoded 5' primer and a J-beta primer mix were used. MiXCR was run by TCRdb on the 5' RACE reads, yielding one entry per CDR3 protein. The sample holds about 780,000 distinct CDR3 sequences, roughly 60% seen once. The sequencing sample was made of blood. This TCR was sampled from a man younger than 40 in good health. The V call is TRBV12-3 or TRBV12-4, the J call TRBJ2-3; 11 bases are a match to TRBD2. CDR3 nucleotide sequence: TGTGCCAGCAGAAAACTAGCGGGGGGCACAGATACGCAGTATTTT. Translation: CASRKLAGGTDTQYF.